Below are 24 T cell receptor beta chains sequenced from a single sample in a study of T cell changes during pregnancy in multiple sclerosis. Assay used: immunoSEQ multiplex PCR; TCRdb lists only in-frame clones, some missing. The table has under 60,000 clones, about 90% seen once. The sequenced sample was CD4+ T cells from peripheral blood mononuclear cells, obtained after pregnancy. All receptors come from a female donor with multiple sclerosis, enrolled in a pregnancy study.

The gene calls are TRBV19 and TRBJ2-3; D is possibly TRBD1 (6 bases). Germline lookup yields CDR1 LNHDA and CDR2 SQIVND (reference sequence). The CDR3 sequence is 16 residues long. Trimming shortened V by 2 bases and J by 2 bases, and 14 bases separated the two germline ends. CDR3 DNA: TGTGCCAGTAGTATAAGGGGGTCCCCCGACACAGATACGCAGTATTTT. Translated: CASSIRGSPDTDTQYF.

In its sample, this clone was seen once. The CDR3 loop is CASSRTRDSSTDTQYF. The CDR3 DNA sequence: TGCGCCAGCAGCCGAACCCGGGACAGTAGCACAGATACGCAGTATTTT. The chain joins TRBV23-1 to TRBJ2-3, with 7 bases that match TRBD1. TRBV23-1 is flagged as an ORF with uncertain function. The CDR3 is 16 residues long. With 6 bases clipped from V and 0 bases from J, the junction kept 9 bases outside the gene matches.

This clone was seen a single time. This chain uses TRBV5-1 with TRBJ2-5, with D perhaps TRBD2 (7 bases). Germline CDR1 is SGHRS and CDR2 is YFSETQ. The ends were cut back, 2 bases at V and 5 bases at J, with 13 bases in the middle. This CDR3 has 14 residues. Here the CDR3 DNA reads TGCGCCAGCAGCTTTGGTGGGGGGGCTGAGACCCAGTACTTC. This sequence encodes CASSFGGGAETQYF.

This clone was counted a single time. CDR3 DNA: TGTGCCAGCAGCCCTGGACAGAGTTGGAACACCGGGGAGCTGTTTTTT. The encoded protein is CASSPGQSWNTGELFF. V usage is TRBV5-8 and J usage is TRBJ2-2; D perhaps matches TRBD1 (6 bases). The V gene's germline CDR1 is SGHTS and CDR2 YDEGEE. Between the trimmed V and J ends, which lost 4 bases and 1 base, there was a span of 14 bases. The CDR3 extends over 16 amino acids.

The CDR3 DNA reads TGTGCCTGGAGTGTAGGGGGCCTGGGGAGCAATCAGCCCCAGCATTTT. Amino acids: CAWSVGGLGSNQPQHF. This chain joins TRBV30 and TRBJ1-5; TRBD1 matches at 7 bases. The CDR3 totals 16 residues. V was clipped by 0 bases and J by 1 base; unmatched bases: 6. Looked up from germline, CDR1 is GTSNPN and CDR2 is SVGIG (reference sequence).

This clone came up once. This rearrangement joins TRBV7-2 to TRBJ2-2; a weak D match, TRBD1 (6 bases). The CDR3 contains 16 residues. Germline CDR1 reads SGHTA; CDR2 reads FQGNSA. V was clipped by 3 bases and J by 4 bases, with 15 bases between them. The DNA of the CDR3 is TGTGCCAGCAGCTTTACCGGGACACTTCCCACCGGGGAGCTGTTTTTT. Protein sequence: CASSFTGTLPTGELFF.

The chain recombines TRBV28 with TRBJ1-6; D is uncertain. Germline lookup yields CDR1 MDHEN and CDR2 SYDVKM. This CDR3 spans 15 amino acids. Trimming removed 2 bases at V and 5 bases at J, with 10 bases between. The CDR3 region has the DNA TGTGCCAGCAGTTTACGGAGTCCGAATAATTCACCCCTCCACTTT. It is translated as CASSLRSPNNSPLHF.

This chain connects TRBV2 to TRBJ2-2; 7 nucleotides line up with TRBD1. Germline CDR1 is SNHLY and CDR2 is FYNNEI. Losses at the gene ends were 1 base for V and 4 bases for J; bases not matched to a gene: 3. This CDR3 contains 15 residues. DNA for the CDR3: TGTGCCAGCAGTGAAGTGAGGGGGCCCACCGGGGAGCTGTTTTTT. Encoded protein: CASSEVRGPTGELFF.

CDR3 bases: TGTGCCAGCAGTTCCCCCGACAGGGGACGGCCTCACTACGAGCAGTACTTC. Encoded protein: CASSSPDRGRPHYEQYF. The chain joins TRBV27 to TRBJ2-7; 8 nucleotides match TRBD1. The germline V gene has CDR1 MNHEY and CDR2 SMNVEV (reference sequence). J gave up 3 bases and V 4 bases, and 14 bases lay outside the gene matches. The CDR3 totals 17 residues.

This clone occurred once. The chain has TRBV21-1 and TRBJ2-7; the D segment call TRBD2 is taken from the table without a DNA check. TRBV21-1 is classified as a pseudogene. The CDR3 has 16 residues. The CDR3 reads CASSLRLAGGTYEQYF. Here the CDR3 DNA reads TGTGCCAGCAGCCTCCGACTAGCGGGGGGGACCTACGAGCAGTACTTC.

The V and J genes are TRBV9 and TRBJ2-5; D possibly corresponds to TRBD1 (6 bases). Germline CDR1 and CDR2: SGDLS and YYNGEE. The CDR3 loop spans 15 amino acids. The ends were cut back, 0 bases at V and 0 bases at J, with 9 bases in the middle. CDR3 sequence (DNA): TGTGCCAGCAGCGTAGTCACAGGGTACCAAGAGACCCAGTACTTC. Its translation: CASSVVTGYQETQYF.

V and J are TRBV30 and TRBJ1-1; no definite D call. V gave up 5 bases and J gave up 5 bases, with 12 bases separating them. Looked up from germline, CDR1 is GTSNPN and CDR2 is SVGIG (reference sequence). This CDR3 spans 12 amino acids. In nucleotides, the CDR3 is TGTGCCTGGGGCTCCAGGTGGACTGAAGCTTTCTTT. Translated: CAWGSRWTEAFF.

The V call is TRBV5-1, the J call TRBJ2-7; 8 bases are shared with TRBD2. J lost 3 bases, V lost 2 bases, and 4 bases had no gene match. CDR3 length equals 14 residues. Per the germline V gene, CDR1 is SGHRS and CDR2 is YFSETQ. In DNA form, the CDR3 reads TGCGCCAGCAGCTTAGAAGCGGGGGACTACGAGCAGTACTTC. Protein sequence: CASSLEAGDYEQYF.

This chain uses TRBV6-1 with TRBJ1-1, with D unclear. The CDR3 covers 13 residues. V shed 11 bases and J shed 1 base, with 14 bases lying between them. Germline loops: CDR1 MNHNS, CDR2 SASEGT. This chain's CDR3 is CAWSRGRNTEAFF. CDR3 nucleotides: TGTGCCTGGTCTCGGGGTCGGAACACTGAAGCTTTCTTT.

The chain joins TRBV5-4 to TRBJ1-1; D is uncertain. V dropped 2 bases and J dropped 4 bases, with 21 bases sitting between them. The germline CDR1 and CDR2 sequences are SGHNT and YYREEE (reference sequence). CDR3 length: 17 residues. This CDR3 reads CASSLPGMRGSSTEAFF. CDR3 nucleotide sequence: TGTGCCAGCAGCTTACCCGGGATGCGCGGTAGTAGCACTGAAGCTTTCTTT.

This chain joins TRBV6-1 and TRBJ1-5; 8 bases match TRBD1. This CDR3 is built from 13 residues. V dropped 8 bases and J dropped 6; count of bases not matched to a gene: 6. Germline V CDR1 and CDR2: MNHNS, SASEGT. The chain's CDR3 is CASQGAAGQPQHF. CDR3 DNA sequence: TGTGCCAGCCAGGGGGCGGCGGGTCAGCCCCAGCATTTT.

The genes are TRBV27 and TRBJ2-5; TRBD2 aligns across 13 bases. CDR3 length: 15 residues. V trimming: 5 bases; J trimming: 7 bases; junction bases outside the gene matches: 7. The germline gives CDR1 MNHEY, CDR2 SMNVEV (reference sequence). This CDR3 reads CASSATSGGPRTQYF. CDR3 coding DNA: TGTGCCAGCAGTGCGACTAGCGGGGGGCCAAGGACCCAGTACTTC.

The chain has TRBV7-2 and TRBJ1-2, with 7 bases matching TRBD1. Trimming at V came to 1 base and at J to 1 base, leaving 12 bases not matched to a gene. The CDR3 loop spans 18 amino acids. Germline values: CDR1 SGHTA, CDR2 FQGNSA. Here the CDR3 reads CASSLDLTGLANNYGYTF. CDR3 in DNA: TGTGCCAGCAGCTTAGATCTGACAGGGTTGGCTAATAACTATGGCTACACCTTC.

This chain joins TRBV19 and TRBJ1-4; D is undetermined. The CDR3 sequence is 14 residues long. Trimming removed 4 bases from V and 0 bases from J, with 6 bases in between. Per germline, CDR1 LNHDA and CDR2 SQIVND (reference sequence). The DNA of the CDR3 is TGTGCCAGTAGTACAACAACAACTAATGAAAAACTGTTTTTT. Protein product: CASSTTTTNEKLFF.

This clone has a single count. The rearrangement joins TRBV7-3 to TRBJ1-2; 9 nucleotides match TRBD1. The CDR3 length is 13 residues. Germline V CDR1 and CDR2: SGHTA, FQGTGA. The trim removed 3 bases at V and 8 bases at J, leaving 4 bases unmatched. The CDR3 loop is CASSFGTGLGYTF. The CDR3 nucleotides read TGTGCCAGCAGCTTCGGGACAGGGCTCGGCTACACCTTC. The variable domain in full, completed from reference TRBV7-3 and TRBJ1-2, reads GAGVSQTPSNKVTEKGKYVELRCDPISGHTALYWYRQSLGQGPEFLIYFQGTGAADDSGLPNDRFFAVRPEGSVSTLKIQRTERGDSAVYLCASSFGTGLGYTFGSGTRLTVV.

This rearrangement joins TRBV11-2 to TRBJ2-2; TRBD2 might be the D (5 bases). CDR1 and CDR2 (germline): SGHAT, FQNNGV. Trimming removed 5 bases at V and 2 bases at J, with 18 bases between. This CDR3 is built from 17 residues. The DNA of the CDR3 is TGTGCCAGCAGCCCCGGGCCGGGATTAGGTAACACCGGGGAGCTGTTTTTT. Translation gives CASSPGPGLGNTGELFF.

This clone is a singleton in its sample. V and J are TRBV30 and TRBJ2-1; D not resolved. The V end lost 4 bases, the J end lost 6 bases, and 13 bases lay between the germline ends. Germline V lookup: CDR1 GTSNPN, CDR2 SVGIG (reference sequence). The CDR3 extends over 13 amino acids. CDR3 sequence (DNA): TGTGCCTGGACGATTTCGGTAGCCAATGAGCAGTTCTTC. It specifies CAWTISVANEQFF.

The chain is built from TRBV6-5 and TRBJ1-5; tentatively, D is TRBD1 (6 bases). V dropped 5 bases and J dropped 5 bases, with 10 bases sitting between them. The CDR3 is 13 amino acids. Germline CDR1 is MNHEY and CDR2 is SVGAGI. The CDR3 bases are TGTGCCAGCAGTGCACAGGGTTATCAGCCCCAGCATTTT. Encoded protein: CASSAQGYQPQHF.

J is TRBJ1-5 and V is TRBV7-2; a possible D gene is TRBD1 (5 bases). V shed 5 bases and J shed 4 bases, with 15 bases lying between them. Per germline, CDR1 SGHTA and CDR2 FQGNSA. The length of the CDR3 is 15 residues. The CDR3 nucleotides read TGTGCCAGCAGCCAGTGGTGGGGCGCGAATCAGCCCCAGCATTTT. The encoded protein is CASSQWWGANQPQHF.